This T cell receptor (beta chain) emerged from a study of blood T cell repertoires in COVID-19. Overall study: Collection of acute and convalescent COVID-19 samples took place in the United States, Italy and Spain. Sources were T cells, B-cell-depleted T cells, or PBMCs; the material itself was cDNA or gDNA.

The germline V gene has CDR1 SNHLY and CDR2 FYNNEI. V was trimmed by 9 bases and J by 1 base, leaving 12 bases between them. The CDR3 has 13 residues. Repertoires were generated with immunoSEQ multiplex PCR, while TCRdb's copy carries only in-frame clones and drops some. The sample lists roughly 410,000 clones; around 87% were seen once. This clone appeared a single time. Source material: peripheral blood. The chain recombines TRBV2 with TRBJ1-1; D ambiguous. The clonotype was recovered from a woman aged 55-75 years with COVID-19, enrolled during active disease. CDR3 in DNA: TGTGCCAGTCGGTTGGGAGGGAACACTGAAGCTTTCTTT. Translated, it gives CASRLGGNTEAFF.